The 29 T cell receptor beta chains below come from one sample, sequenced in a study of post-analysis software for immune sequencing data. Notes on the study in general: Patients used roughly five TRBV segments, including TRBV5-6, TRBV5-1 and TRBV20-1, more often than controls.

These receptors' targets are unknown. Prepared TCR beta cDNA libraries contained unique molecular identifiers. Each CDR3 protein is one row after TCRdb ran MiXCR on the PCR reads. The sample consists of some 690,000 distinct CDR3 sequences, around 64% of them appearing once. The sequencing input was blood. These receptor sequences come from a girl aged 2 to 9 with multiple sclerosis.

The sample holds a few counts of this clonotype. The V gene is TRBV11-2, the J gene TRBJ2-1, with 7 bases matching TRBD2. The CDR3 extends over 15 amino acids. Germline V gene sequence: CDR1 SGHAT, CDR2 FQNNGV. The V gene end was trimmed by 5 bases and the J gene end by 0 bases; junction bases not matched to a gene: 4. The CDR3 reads CASSAGVDSYNEQFF. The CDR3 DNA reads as TGTGCCAGCAGCGCGGGAGTTGACTCCTACAATGAGCAGTTCTTC. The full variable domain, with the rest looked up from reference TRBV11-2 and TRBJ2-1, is EAGVAQSPRYKIIEKRQSVAFWCNPISGHATLYWYQQILGQGPKLLIQFQNNGVVDDSQLPKDRFSAERLKGVDSTLKIQPAKLEDSAVYLCASSAGVDSYNEQFFGPGTRLTVL.

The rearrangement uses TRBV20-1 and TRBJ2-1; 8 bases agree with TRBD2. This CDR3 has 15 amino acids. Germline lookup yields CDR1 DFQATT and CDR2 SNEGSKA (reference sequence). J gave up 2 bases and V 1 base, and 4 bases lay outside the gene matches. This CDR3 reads CSARGAAGAYNEQFF. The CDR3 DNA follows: TGCAGTGCTAGAGGGGCAGCGGGAGCCTACAATGAGCAGTTCTTC.

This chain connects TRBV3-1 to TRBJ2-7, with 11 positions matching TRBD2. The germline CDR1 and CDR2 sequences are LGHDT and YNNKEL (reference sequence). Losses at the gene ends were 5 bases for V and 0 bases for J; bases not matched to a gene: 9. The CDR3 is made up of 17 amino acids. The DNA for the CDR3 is TGTGCCAGCAGCAGCCCCATTAGCGGGAGGGCCTCCTACGAGCAGTACTTC. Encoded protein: CASSSPISGRASYEQYF.

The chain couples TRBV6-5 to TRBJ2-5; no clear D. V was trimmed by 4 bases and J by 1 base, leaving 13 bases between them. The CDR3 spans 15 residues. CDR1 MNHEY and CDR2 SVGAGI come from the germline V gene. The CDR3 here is CASSLSFLGQETQYF. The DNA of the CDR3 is TGTGCCAGCAGTTTGTCTTTTCTAGGCCAAGAGACCCAGTACTTC.

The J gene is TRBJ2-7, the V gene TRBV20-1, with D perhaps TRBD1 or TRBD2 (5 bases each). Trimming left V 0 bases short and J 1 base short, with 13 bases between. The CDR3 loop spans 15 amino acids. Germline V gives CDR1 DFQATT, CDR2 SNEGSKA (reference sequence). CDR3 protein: CSARDVMGDSYEQYF. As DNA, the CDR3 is TGCAGTGCTAGAGATGTGATGGGGGATTCCTACGAGCAGTACTTC.

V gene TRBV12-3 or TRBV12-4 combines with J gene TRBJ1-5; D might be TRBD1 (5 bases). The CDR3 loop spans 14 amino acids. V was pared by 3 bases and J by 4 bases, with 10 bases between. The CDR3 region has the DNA TGTGCCAGCAGTTTTACAGGAACTAATCAGCCCCAGCATTTT. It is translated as CASSFTGTNQPQHF.

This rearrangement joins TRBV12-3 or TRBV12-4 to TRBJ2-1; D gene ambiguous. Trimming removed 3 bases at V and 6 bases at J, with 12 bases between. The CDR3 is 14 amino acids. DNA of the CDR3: TGTGCCAGCAGTTTGAGAGGTCCTCTCAATGAGCAGTTCTTC. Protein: CASSLRGPLNEQFF.

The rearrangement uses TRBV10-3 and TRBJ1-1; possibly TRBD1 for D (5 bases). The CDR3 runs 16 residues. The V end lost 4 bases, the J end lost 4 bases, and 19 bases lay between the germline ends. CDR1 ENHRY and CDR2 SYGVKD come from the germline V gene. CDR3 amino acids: CAISGSAVGVTTEAFF. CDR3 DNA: TGTGCCATCAGTGGCTCCGCCGTGGGGGTGACCACTGAAGCTTTCTTT.

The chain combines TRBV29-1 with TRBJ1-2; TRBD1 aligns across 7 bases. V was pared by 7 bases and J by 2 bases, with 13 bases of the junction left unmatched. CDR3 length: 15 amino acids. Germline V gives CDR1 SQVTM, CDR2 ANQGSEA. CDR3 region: CSAGGETGPNYGYTF. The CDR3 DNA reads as TGCAGCGCCGGAGGGGAGACAGGGCCCAACTATGGCTACACCTTC. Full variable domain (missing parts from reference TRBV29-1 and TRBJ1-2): SAVISQKPSRDICQRGTSLTIQCQVDSQVTMMFWYRQQPGQSLTLIATANQGSEATYESGFVIDKFPISRPNLTFSTLTVSNMSPEDSSIYLCSAGGETGPNYGYTFGSGTRLTVV.

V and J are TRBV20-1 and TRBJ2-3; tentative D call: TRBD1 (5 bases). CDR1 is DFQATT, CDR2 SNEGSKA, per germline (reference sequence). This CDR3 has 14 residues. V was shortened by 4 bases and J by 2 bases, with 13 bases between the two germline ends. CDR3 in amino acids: CSAIRGDVTDTQYF. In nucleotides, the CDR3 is TGCAGTGCTATAAGGGGCGATGTCACAGATACGCAGTATTTT.

The DNA of the CDR3 is TGCGCCAGCAGCTTGGCCCCGGGACAGACCAACAACTATGGCTACACCTTC. Translated: CASSLAPGQTNNYGYTF. V and J are TRBV5-1 and TRBJ1-2; 7 positions agree with TRBD1. The CDR3 is 17 amino acids. Germline-derived CDR1 and CDR2 are SGHRS and YFSETQ. With 0 bases clipped from V and 2 bases from J, the junction kept 10 bases outside the gene matches.

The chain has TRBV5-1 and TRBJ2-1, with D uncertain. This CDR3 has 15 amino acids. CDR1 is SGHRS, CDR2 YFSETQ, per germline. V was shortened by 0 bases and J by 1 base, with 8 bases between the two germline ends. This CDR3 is CASSLAELSYNEQFF. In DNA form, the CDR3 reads TGCGCCAGCAGCTTGGCCGAGTTATCCTACAATGAGCAGTTCTTC.

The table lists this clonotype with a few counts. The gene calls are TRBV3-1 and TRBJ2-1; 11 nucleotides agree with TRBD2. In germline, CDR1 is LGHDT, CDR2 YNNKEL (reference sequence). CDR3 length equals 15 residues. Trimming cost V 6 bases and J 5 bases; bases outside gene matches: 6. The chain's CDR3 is CASRRGTSGNNEQFF. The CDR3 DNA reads TGTGCCAGCAGACGCGGGACTAGCGGCAACAATGAGCAGTTCTTC.

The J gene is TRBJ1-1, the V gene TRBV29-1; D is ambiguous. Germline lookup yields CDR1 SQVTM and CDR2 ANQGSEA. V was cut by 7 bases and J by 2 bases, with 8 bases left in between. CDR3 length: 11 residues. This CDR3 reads CSARDNTEAFF. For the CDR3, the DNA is TGCAGCGCACGGGATAACACTGAAGCTTTCTTT.

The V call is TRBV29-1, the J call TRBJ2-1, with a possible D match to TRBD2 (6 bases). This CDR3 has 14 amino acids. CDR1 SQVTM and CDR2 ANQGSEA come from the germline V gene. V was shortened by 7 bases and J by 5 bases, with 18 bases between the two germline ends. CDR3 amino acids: CSATGRDGDNEQFF. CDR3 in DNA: TGCAGCGCGACTGGGCGGGACGGAGACAATGAGCAGTTCTTC.

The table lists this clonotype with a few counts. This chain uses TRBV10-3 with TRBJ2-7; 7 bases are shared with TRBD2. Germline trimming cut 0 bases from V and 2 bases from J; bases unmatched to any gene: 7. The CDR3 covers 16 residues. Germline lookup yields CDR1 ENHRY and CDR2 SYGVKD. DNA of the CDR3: TGTGCCATCAGTGAGTCGTCGGCGGGAGCCGCCTACGAGCAGTACTTC. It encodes CAISESSAGAAYEQYF.

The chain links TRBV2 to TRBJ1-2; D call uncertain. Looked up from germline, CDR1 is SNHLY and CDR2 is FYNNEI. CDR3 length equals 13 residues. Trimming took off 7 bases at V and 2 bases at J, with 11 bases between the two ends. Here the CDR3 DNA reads TGTGCCAGCAATGCAAGGGAGAACTATGGCTACACCTTC. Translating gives CASNARENYGYTF.

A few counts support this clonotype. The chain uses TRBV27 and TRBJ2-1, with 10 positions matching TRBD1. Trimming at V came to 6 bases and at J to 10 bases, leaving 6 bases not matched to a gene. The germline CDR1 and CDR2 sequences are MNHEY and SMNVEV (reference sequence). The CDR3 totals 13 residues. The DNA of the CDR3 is TGTGCCAGCAGGAGACAGGGGGCCAACGAGCAGTTCTTC. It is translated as CASRRQGANEQFF.

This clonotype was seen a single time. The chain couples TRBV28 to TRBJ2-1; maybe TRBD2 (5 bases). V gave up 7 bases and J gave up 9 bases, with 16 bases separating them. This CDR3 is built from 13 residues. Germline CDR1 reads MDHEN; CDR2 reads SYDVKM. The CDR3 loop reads CASTELGVGEQFF. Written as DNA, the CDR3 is TGTGCCAGCACCGAACTGGGAGTAGGTGAGCAGTTCTTC. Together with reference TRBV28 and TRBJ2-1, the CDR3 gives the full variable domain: DVKVTQSSRYLVKRTGEKVFLECVQDMDHENMFWYRQDPGLGLRLIYFSYDVKMKEKGDIPEGYSVSREKKERFSLILESASTNQTSMYLCASTELGVGEQFFGPGTRLTVL.

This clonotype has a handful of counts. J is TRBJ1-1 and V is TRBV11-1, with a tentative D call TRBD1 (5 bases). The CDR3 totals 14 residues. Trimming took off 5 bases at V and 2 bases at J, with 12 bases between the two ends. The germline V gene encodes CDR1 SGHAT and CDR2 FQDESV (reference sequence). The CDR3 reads CASSPGGTNTEAFF. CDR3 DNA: TGTGCCAGCAGCCCGGGGGGGACTAACACTGAAGCTTTCTTT.

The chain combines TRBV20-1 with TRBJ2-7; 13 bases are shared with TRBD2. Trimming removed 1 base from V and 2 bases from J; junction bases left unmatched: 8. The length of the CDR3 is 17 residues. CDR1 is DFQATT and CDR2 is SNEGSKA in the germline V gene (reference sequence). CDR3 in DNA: TGCAGTGCTAGAGCCCTATGGACTAGCGGGAGTGCCTACGAGCAGTACTTC. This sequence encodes CSARALWTSGSAYEQYF.

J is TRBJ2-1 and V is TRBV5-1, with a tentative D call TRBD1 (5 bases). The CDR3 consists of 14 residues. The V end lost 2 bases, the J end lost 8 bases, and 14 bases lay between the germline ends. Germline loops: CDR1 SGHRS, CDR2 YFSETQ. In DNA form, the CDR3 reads TGCGCCAGCAGCTTATTTATAGGGGCCGATGAGCAGTTCTTC. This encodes CASSLFIGADEQFF.

The CDR3 here is CASSADTGVVYNEQFF. For the CDR3, the DNA is TGTGCCAGCAGTGCTGACACGGGAGTAGTCTACAATGAGCAGTTCTTC. V is TRBV12-3 or TRBV12-4 and J is TRBJ2-1; D may be TRBD2 (6 bases). The CDR3 extends over 16 amino acids. V lost 5 bases to trimming and J lost 3 bases, with 17 bases between them.

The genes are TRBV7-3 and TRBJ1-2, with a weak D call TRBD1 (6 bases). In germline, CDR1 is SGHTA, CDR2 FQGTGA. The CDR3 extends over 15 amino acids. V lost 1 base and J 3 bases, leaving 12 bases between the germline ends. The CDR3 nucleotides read TGTGCCAGCAGCTTAATGCCAGGGGTTGACTATGGCTACACCTTC. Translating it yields CASSLMPGVDYGYTF.

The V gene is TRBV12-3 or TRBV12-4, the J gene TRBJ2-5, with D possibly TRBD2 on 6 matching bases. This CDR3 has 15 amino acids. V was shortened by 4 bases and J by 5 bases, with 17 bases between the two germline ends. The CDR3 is CASSSGTAGNETQYF. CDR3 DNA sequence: TGTGCCAGCAGTTCAGGGACGGCGGGGAATGAGACCCAGTACTTC.

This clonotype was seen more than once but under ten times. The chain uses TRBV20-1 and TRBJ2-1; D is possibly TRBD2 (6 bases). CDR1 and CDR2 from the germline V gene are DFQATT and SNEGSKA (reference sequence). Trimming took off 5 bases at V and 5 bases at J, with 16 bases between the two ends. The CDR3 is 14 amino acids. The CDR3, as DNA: TGCAGTGCTTCGCCGGGACTGGAGCACAATGAGCAGTTCTTC. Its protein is CSASPGLEHNEQFF.

The CDR3 DNA reads TGTGCCAGCAGTTTCCCCGGGGGAGACGAGCAGTTCTTC. It yields the protein CASSFPGGDEQFF. The rearrangement joins TRBV28 to TRBJ2-1, with D tentatively TRBD2 (6 bases). V shed 3 bases and J shed 10 bases, with 13 bases lying between them. Germline V gene data show CDR1 as MDHEN and CDR2 as SYDVKM. This CDR3 spans 13 amino acids.

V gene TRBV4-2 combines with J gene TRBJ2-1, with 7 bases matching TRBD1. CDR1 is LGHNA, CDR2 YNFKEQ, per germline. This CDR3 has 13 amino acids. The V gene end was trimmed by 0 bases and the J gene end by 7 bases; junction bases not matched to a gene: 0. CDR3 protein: CASSQEQGNEQFF. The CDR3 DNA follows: TGTGCCAGCAGCCAAGAACAGGGGAATGAGCAGTTCTTC.

The CDR3 spells CASTTNGGKLFF. For the CDR3, the DNA is TGTGCCAGCACTACCAACGGTGGGAAACTGTTTTTT. The chain has TRBV28 and TRBJ1-4; D is unclear. Germline V CDR1 and CDR2: MDHEN, SYDVKM. V dropped 7 bases and J dropped 11 bases, with 14 bases sitting between them. This CDR3 region has 12 residues.